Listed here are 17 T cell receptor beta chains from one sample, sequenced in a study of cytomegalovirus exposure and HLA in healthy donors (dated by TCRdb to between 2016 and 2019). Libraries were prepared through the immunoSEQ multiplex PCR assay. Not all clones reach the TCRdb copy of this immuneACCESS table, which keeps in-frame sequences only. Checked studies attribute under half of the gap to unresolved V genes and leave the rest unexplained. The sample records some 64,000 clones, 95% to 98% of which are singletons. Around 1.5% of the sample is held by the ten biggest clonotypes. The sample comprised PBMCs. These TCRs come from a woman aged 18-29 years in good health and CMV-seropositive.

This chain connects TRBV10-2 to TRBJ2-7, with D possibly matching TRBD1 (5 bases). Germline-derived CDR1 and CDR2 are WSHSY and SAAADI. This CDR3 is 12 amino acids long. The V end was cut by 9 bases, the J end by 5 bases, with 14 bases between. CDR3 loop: CASETQGHEQYF. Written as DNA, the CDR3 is TGCGCCAGTGAAACCCAGGGCCACGAGCAGTACTTC.

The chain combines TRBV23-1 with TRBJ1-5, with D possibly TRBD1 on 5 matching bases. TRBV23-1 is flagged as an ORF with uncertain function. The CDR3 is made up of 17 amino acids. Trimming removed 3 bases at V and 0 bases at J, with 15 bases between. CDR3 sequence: CASSHPPQGYSNQPQHF. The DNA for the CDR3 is TGCGCCAGCAGTCACCCCCCCCAGGGATATAGCAATCAGCCCCAGCATTTT.

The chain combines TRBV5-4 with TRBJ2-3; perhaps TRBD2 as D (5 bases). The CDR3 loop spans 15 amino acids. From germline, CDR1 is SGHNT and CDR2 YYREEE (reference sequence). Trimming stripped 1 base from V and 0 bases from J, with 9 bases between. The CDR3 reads CASSLPGSSTDTQYF. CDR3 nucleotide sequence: TGTGCCAGCAGCTTGCCGGGGTCTAGCACAGATACGCAGTATTTT.

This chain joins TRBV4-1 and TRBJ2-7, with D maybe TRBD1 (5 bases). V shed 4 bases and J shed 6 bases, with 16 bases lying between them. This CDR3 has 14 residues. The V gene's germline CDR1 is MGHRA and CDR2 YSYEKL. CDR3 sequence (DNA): TGCGCCAGCAGCCGAAGATCTAATAGGGGCGAGCAGTACTTC. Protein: CASSRRSNRGEQYF.

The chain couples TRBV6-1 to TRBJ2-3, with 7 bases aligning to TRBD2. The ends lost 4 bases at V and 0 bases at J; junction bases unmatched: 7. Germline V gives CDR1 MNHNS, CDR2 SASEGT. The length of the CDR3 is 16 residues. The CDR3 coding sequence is TGTGCCAGCAGTGCGCCCAGCGGGACCAGCACAGATACGCAGTATTTT. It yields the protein CASSAPSGTSTDTQYF.

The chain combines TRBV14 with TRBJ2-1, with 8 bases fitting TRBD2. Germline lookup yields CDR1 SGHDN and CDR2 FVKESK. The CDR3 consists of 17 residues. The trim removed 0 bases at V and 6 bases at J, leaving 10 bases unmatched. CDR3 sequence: CASSQDFLAGGSNEQFF. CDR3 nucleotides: TGTGCCAGCAGCCAAGATTTCCTAGCGGGCGGGTCCAATGAGCAGTTCTTC.

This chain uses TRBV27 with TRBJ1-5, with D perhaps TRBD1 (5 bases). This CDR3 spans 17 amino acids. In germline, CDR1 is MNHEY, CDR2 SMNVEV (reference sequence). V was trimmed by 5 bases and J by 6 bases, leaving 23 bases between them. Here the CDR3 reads CASSIRLGEARGQPQHF. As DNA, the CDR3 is TGTGCCAGCAGTATCCGCCTAGGGGAGGCCCGGGGTCAGCCCCAGCATTTT.

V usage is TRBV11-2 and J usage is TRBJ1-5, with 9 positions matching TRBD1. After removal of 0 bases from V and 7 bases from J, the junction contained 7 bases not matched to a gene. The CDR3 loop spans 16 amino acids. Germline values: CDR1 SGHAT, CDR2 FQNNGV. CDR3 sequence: CASSLEATGGRQPQHF. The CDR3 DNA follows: TGTGCCAGCAGCTTAGAGGCTACAGGGGGCCGACAGCCCCAGCATTTT.

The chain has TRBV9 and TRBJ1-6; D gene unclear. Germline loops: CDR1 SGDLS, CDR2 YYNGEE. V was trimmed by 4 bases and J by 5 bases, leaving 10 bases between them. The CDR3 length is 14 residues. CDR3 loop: CASSTRQDNSPLHF. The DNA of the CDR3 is TGTGCCAGCAGCACCCGACAAGATAATTCACCCCTCCACTTT.

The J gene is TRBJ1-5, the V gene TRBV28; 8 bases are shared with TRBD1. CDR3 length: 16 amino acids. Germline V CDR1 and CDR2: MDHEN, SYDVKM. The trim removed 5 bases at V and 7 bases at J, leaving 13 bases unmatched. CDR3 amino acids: CASSPSGQGAVQPQHF. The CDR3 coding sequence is TGTGCCAGCAGTCCCTCTGGGCAGGGGGCTGTCCAGCCCCAGCATTTT.

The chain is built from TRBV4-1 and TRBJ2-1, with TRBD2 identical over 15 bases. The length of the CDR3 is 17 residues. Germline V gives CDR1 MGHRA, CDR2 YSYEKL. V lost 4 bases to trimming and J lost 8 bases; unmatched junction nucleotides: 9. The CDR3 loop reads CASSLRPGLAGGDEQFF. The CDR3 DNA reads TGCGCCAGCAGCCTCCGACCTGGACTAGCGGGAGGGGATGAGCAGTTCTTC.

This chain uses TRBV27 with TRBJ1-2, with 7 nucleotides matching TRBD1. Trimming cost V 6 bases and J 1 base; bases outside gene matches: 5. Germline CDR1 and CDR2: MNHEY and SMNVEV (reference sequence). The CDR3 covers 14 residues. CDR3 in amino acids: CASSLTGINYGYTF. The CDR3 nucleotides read TGTGCCAGCAGCCTGACAGGGATTAACTATGGCTACACCTTC.

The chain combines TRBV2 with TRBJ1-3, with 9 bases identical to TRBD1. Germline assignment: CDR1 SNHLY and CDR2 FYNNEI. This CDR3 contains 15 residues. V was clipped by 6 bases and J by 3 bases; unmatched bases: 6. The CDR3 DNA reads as TGTGCCAGCAGGGGACAGGGTCTTGATGGAAACACCATATATTTT. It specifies CASRGQGLDGNTIYF.

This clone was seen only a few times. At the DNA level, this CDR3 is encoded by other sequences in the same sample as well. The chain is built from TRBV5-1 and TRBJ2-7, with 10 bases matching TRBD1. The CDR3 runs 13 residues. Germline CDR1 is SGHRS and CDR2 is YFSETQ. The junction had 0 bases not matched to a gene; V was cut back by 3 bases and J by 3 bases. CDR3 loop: CASSWTGGYEQYF. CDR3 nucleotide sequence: TGCGCCAGCAGCTGGACAGGGGGCTACGAGCAGTACTTC.

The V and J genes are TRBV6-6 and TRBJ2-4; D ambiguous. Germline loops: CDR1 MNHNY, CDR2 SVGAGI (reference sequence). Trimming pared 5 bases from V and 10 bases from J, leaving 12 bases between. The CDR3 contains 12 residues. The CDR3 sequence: CASSGNRPIQYF. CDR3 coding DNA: TGTGCCAGCAGTGGCAACAGACCTATTCAGTACTTC.

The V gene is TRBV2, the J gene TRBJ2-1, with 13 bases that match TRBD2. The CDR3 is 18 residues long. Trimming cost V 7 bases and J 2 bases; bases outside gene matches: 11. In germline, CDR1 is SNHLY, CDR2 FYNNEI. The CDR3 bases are TGTGCCAGCACCCGAGGACTAGCGGGAGAACTAGCCTACAATGAGCAGTTCTTC. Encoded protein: CASTRGLAGELAYNEQFF.

The CDR3 bases are TGTGCCAGCAGCGCCACCCCCCGGGAGGCCGACACCGGGGAGCTGTTTTTT. The encoded protein is CASSATPREADTGELFF. The genes are TRBV5-4 and TRBJ2-2, with TRBD2 identical over 7 bases. The junction had 12 bases not matched to a gene; V was cut back by 4 bases and J by 3 bases. Per the germline V gene, CDR1 is SGHNT and CDR2 is YYREEE (reference sequence). This CDR3 is built from 17 residues.